These 5 T cell receptor beta chains share one sample of origin, sequenced in a study of CD8 T cells in Susac syndrome. About 0.45 to 1 ug RNA was reverse transcribed with random hexamers. TCRdb fed the immunoSEQ multiplex PCR reads into MiXCR, producing one record per CDR3 protein. The data show more than 150,000 distinct CDR3 sequences, 95% seen once. The sequencing input was CD8+ T cells from PBMCs. The receptors derive from a human donor with Susac syndrome.

The rearrangement joins TRBV2 to TRBJ1-5; no firm D call. Germline lookup yields CDR1 SNHLY and CDR2 FYNNEI. The CDR3 spans 17 residues. V was shortened by 0 bases and J by 5 bases, with 17 bases between the two germline ends. CDR3 nucleotide sequence: TGTGCCAGCAGTGAAGCCGAGCCTGCCGGGTACGATCAGCCCCAGCATTTT. It yields the protein CASSEAEPAGYDQPQHF.

The V call is TRBV2, the J call TRBJ2-7; 7 bases map to TRBD2. This CDR3 region has 13 residues. V was clipped by 11 bases and J by 3 bases; unmatched bases: 10. The V gene's germline CDR1 is SNHLY and CDR2 FYNNEI. The CDR3 nucleotides read TGTGCCCCCTGGGCTAGCGGAAACTACGAGCAGTACTTC. Its translation: CAPWASGNYEQYF.

The V and J genes are TRBV2 and TRBJ2-2, with a tentative D call TRBD1 (6 bases). This CDR3 has 17 amino acids. Germline values: CDR1 SNHLY, CDR2 FYNNEI. V was clipped by 2 bases and J by 0 bases, with 13 bases between them. CDR3 loop: CASSESRTAPNTGELFF. CDR3 DNA sequence: TGTGCCAGCAGTGAAAGCAGGACAGCACCGAACACCGGGGAGCTGTTTTTT.

The chain combines TRBV29-1 with TRBJ1-2; 8 nucleotides align to TRBD1. V dropped 7 bases and J dropped 8; count of bases not matched to a gene: 6. The germline gives CDR1 SQVTM, CDR2 ANQGSEA. The CDR3 runs 11 residues. The CDR3 DNA follows: TGCAGCGCCCTTCAGGGGGCGGGCTACACCTTC. This sequence encodes CSALQGAGYTF. Complete variable domain (other parts from reference TRBV29-1 and TRBJ1-2): SAVISQKPSRDICQRGTSLTIQCQVDSQVTMMFWYRQQPGQSLTLIATANQGSEATYESGFVIDKFPISRPNLTFSTLTVSNMSPEDSSIYLCSALQGAGYTFGSGTRLTVV.

V gene TRBV20-1 combines with J gene TRBJ2-1; 10 positions match TRBD2. After removal of 4 bases from V and 6 bases from J, the junction contained 9 bases not matched to a gene. Per germline, CDR1 DFQATT and CDR2 SNEGSKA (reference sequence). The CDR3 runs to 15 residues. CDR3 in DNA: TGCAGTGCTACCCCTAGCGGGAGTTCAATCAATGAGCAGTTCTTC. Translating it yields CSATPSGSSINEQFF.